The 10 T cell receptor beta chains presented below share a single source sample, sequenced in a study of beta chain features in type 1 diabetes (dated by TCRdb to between 2017 and 2018). Points the paper makes about the study in general: A moderate but significant shortening of TCRB CDR3 length was observed in type 1 diabetes patients in all four CD4+ subsets.

The method behind the library was the immunoSEQ multiplex PCR assay. The entire amount of isolated RNA was reverse transcribed using the High Capacity cDNA Reverse Transcription Kit, so the sequenced TCRB transcripts were expressed ones. In TCRdb, the immuneACCESS table is reduced to in-frame sequences with V and J assigned. These tables do not hold every clone; where another copy was compared, an unresolved V gene accounts for under half, and the others remain unexplained. The sample table lists some 350,000 clones, 9.6% of them with a count of one. The top ten clones comprise 0.55% to 0.75% of the sample. These receptors are not linked to any known antigen. Specimen: central memory CD4+ T cells from blood. The origin of the receptors is a man aged 25-45 years with type 1 diabetes.

The chain has TRBV7-2 and TRBJ2-5; D is unresolved. The DNA end favors TRBJ2-7, so the J call may be wrong. Germline loops: CDR1 SGHTA, CDR2 FQGNSA. The CDR3 spans 16 residues. The CDR3 region has the DNA TGTGCCAGCAGCTTAGGTCCCGGGTTCGGCTCCTACGAGCAGTACTTC. Translation gives CASSLGPGFGSYEQYF.

This chain links TRBV21-1 with TRBJ2-7. TRBV21-1 is recorded as a pseudogene. The CDR3 contains 15 residues. The CDR3 region has the DNA TGTGCCAGCAGCAAAGCAAGGGATTCTCATTACGAGCAGTACTTC. Residues: CASSKARDSHYEQYF.

This chain uses TRBV15 with TRBJ2-2; TRBD1 matches at 11 bases. The V gene end was trimmed by 1 base and the J gene end by 4 bases; junction bases not matched to a gene: 8. This CDR3 spans 18 amino acids. Germline V lookup: CDR1 LNHNV, CDR2 YYDKDF (reference sequence). The CDR3 sequence: CATSRGWTGGGITGELFF. For the CDR3, the DNA is TGTGCCACCAGCAGAGGGTGGACAGGGGGCGGTATCACCGGGGAGCTGTTTTTT.

The chain uses TRBV11-2 and TRBJ2-7; 7 nucleotides align to TRBD1. V trimming: 5 bases; J trimming: 2 bases; junction bases outside the gene matches: 9. Germline V lookup: CDR1 SGHAT, CDR2 FQNNGV. The CDR3 runs 15 residues. CDR3 sequence reads: CASSLRTGTPYEQYF. In DNA form, the CDR3 reads TGTGCCAGCAGCCTAAGGACAGGAACACCCTACGAGCAGTACTTC. Full variable domain (remainder filled in from reference TRBV11-2 and TRBJ2-7): EAGVAQSPRYKIIEKRQSVAFWCNPISGHATLYWYQQILGQGPKLLIQFQNNGVVDDSQLPKDRFSAERLKGVDSTLKIQPAKLEDSAVYLCASSLRTGTPYEQYFGPGTRLTVT.

This clone has a count of ten or more. This chain connects TRBV19 to TRBJ1-4; 10 positions match TRBD1. The CDR3 is 13 amino acids. The germline gives CDR1 LNHDA, CDR2 SQIVND (reference sequence). Trimming cost V 10 bases and J 5 bases; bases outside gene matches: 4. In DNA, the CDR3 is TGTGCCACCTCGGGACAGGGGAATGAAAAACTGTTTTTT. Its protein is CATSGQGNEKLFF.

The V and J genes are TRBV6-6 and TRBJ2-2; D not resolved. CDR1 is MNHNY and CDR2 is SVGAGI in the germline V gene (reference sequence). V was shortened by 2 bases and J by 5 bases, with 9 bases between the two germline ends. This CDR3 has 14 amino acids. Here the CDR3 DNA reads TGTGCCAGCAGTTACAGAGCGCGGACCGGGGAGCTGTTTTTT. Residues: CASSYRARTGELFF.

This clone showed up just a few times. The V gene is TRBV19, the J gene TRBJ2-7; D unclear. Per the germline V gene, CDR1 is LNHDA and CDR2 is SQIVND (reference sequence). This CDR3 has 13 amino acids. V dropped 3 bases and J dropped 2 bases, with 8 bases sitting between them. CDR3 residues: CASSIGRTYEQYF. In DNA, the CDR3 is TGTGCCAGTAGTATCGGCAGAACCTACGAGCAGTACTTC.

The sample holds many counts of this clone. The chain combines TRBV10-3 with TRBJ2-5; 9 nucleotides agree with TRBD2. The CDR3 runs to 14 residues. Germline loops: CDR1 ENHRY, CDR2 SYGVKD. Trimming cost V 2 bases and J 3 bases; bases outside gene matches: 1. CDR3: CAISEQREEETQYF. The CDR3 DNA is TGTGCCATCAGTGAGCAGCGGGAGGAAGAGACCCAGTACTTC.

This clone was counted between two and nine times. The chain is built from TRBV11-1 and TRBJ1-4, with 9 nucleotides matching TRBD1. Germline assignment: CDR1 SGHAT and CDR2 FQDESV (reference sequence). The CDR3 loop spans 14 amino acids. V was pared by 6 bases and J by 9 bases, with 8 bases of the junction left unmatched. The CDR3 is CASSRDRASQKLFF. The CDR3 DNA is TGTGCCAGCAGTCGGGACAGGGCATCGCAAAAACTGTTTTTT.

The rearrangement links TRBV19 to TRBJ2-5; 11 bases are shared with TRBD1. From germline, CDR1 is LNHDA and CDR2 SQIVND (reference sequence). The V and J ends lost 4 bases and 11 bases, in that order; junction bases with no gene match: 9. The CDR3 is 14 amino acids. This chain's CDR3 is CASSTGTGGTLQYF. For the CDR3, the DNA is TGTGCCAGTAGTACCGGGACAGGGGGTACCCTGCAGTACTTC.